The TCR beta chain under discussion was sequenced for a study of cytomegalovirus exposure and HLA in healthy donors. General study findings and limits: In a later analysis, approximately 15,000 TCR beta sequences were associated with HLA alleles at 0.05 false discovery rate.

Unmatched junction bases numbered 5, after V lost 3 bases and J lost 3 bases. This CDR3 contains 15 residues. Germline CDR1 and CDR2: SGDLS and YYNGEE. The PCR was carried out with 60 Vbeta primers and 13 Jbeta primers. TCRdb's table, derived via immunoSEQ multiplex PCR, lists solely in-frame clones and lacks some. The data hold 100,000 to 120,000 clones, with less than 85% observed a single time. Of note for this clone: Its antigen remains unknown.

Specimen: PBMCs. This sequence joins TRBV9 and TRBJ2-3; 9 nucleotides line up with TRBD1. The receptor was derived from a man aged 40-55 years in good health and CMV-seropositive. This CDR3 reads CASSGPGTGTDTQYF. CDR3 DNA: TGTGCCAGCAGCGGTCCCGGGACAGGGACAGATACGCAGTATTTT.